These 27 T cell receptor beta chains were all obtained from the same sample, sequenced in a study of blood T cell repertoires in COVID-19. Sequenced by immunoSEQ multiplex PCR; TCRdb stores in-frame clones only, minus some. The table lists 130,000 or so clones, more than 70% of them singletons. Sequencing used peripheral blood. The receptors here all came from a man aged 50 to 59 with acute or convalescent COVID-19.

The chain carries TRBV5-4 and TRBJ1-3; possibly TRBD1 for D (5 bases). V was shortened by 4 bases and J by 0 bases, with 14 bases between the two germline ends. This CDR3 region has 16 residues. Germline loops: CDR1 SGHNT, CDR2 YYREEE (reference sequence). CDR3 DNA sequence: TGTGCCAGCAGCCTTGCGGGACCCTTCTCTGGAAACACCATATATTTT. Its protein is CASSLAGPFSGNTIYF.

This clone was detected only once. The chain is built from TRBV3-1 (or the pseudogene TRBV3-2) and TRBJ1-6, with TRBD1 matching 8 bases. CDR1 and CDR2 from the germline V gene are LGHDT and YNNKEL (reference sequence). The trim removed 1 base at V and 7 bases at J, leaving 0 bases unmatched. This CDR3 comprises 14 residues. Here the CDR3 DNA reads TGTGCCAGCAGCCAAGGGGACAGGAATTCACCCCTCCACTTT. Protein: CASSQGDRNSPLHF.

J is TRBJ1-5 and V is TRBV4-2; 9 positions match TRBD1. The CDR3 is made up of 16 amino acids. Germline-derived CDR1 and CDR2 are LGHNA and YNFKEQ. V lost 5 bases, J lost 1 base, and 6 bases stayed unmatched. CDR3 protein: CASSGTGRSSNQPQHF. The CDR3 DNA sequence: TGTGCCAGCAGCGGGACAGGGCGTTCGAGCAATCAGCCCCAGCATTTT.

The chain carries TRBV19 and TRBJ1-2; 12 nucleotides line up with TRBD1. The CDR3 extends over 17 amino acids. Per the germline V gene, CDR1 is LNHDA and CDR2 is SQIVND (reference sequence). V lost 8 bases, J lost 2 bases, and 12 bases stayed unmatched. The CDR3 sequence is CASSSGTGGYRNYGYTF. The DNA of the CDR3 is TGTGCCAGTTCCTCCGGGACAGGGGGCTACAGAAACTATGGCTACACCTTC.

The chain uses TRBV25-1 and TRBJ2-1, with D possibly matching TRBD2 (5 bases). Trimming left V 2 bases short and J 7 bases short, with 15 bases between. CDR3 length: 15 residues. Germline-derived CDR1 and CDR2 are MGHDK and SYGVNS. CDR3 nucleotide sequence: TGTGCCAGCAGTGAAGCTGGAGGCGTAAGAAATGAGCAGTTCTTC. Its protein product is CASSEAGGVRNEQFF.

This chain links TRBV6-6 with TRBJ1-5; D gene ambiguous. Looked up from germline, CDR1 is MNHNY and CDR2 is SVGAGI (reference sequence). The CDR3 length is 15 residues. V lost 7 bases and J lost 4, with 17 bases in between. The CDR3 sequence is CASTQVGGRNQPQHF. Written as DNA, the CDR3 is TGTGCCAGCACCCAGGTGGGCGGGCGAAATCAGCCCCAGCATTTT.

The chain uses TRBV6-2 or TRBV6-3 and TRBJ1-2; D is possibly TRBD1 (6 bases). The CDR3 has 18 amino acids. Per the germline V gene, CDR1 is MNHEY and CDR2 is SVGEGT. V was cut by 2 bases and J by 2 bases, with 21 bases left in between. The DNA of the CDR3 is TGTGCCAGCAGTTACGGACAGAAACTATTGACTAAGAACTATGGCTACACCTTC. It yields the protein CASSYGQKLLTKNYGYTF.

The genes are TRBV18 and TRBJ1-1; tentative D call: TRBD1 (6 bases). The germline CDR1 and CDR2 sequences are KGHSH and LQKENI. CDR3 size: 13 residues. V lost 5 bases and J lost 3, with 10 bases in between. CDR3 nucleotide sequence: TGTGCCAGCTCAGGTAACAGGGACACTGAAGCTTTCTTT. Residues: CASSGNRDTEAFF. Combining the CDR3 with reference TRBV18 and TRBJ1-1 gives the whole variable domain NAGVMQNPRHLVRRRGQEARLRCSPMKGHSHVYWYRQLPEEGLKFMVYLQKENIIDESGMPKERFSAEFPKEGPSILRIQQVVRGDSAAYFCASSGNRDTEAFFGQGTRLTVV.

J is TRBJ1-1 and V is TRBV29-1; 8 bases agree with TRBD1. This CDR3 is built from 12 residues. Germline V CDR1 and CDR2: SQVTM, ANQGSEA. V lost 4 bases, J lost 4 bases, and 2 bases stayed unmatched. DNA for the CDR3: TGCAGCGTTGTGACAGGGGCCACTGAAGCTTTCTTT. This codes for CSVVTGATEAFF.

V usage is TRBV3-1 (or the pseudogene TRBV3-2) and J usage is TRBJ2-7, with 11 bases aligning to TRBD2. The V gene's germline CDR1 is LGHDT and CDR2 YNNKEL (reference sequence). Unmatched junction bases numbered 7, after V lost 5 bases and J lost 4 bases. The CDR3 sequence is 15 residues long. The CDR3 bases are TGTGCCAGCAGCGCCCGACTAGCGGGGCCTTACGAGCAGTACTTC. Amino acids: CASSARLAGPYEQYF.

The chain joins TRBV2 to TRBJ2-2; 7 nucleotides align to TRBD1. CDR1 is SNHLY, CDR2 FYNNEI, per germline. The CDR3 spans 16 residues. The V segment lost 6 bases and the J segment 3 bases; nucleotides outside the gene matches: 10. CDR3 sequence: CASRDIRQGDTGELFF. The CDR3 DNA follows: TGTGCCAGCAGGGATATCAGACAGGGTGACACCGGGGAGCTGTTTTTT. Drawing the rest from reference TRBV2 and TRBJ2-2, the complete variable domain is EPEVTQTPSHQVTQMGQEVILRCVPISNHLYFYWYRQILGQKVEFLVSFYNNEISEKSEIFDDQFSVERPDGSNFTLKIRSTKLEDSAMYFCASRDIRQGDTGELFFGEGSRLTVL.

This chain joins TRBV5-1 and TRBJ1-2; no clear D gene. This CDR3 has 14 amino acids. The germline V gene encodes CDR1 SGHRS and CDR2 YFSETQ. V gave up 4 bases and J gave up 4 bases, with 14 bases separating them. Here the CDR3 DNA reads TGCGCCAGCAGCCGGGAAAGTCCAAGCTATGGCTACACCTTC. Translating it yields CASSRESPSYGYTF.

In nucleotides, the CDR3 is TGCGCCAGCAGTGAGGGACAGCTATTCACTGAAGCTTTCTTT. Translation: CASSEGQLFTEAFF. V gene TRBV10-2 combines with J gene TRBJ1-1; the D gene is possibly TRBD1 (6 bases). Germline V gene sequence: CDR1 WSHSY, CDR2 SAAADI. The CDR3 is 14 amino acids. Trimming took 2 bases from V and 4 from J, leaving 11 bases between them.

V and J are TRBV4-2 and TRBJ1-2; 12 positions match TRBD1. The V and J ends lost 3 bases and 2 bases, in that order; junction bases with no gene match: 10. Looked up from germline, CDR1 is LGHNA and CDR2 is YNFKEQ. The CDR3 contains 18 residues. DNA of the CDR3: TGTGCCAGCAGCCAGATAGGGACAGGGGGCGCGGGGAACTATGGCTACACCTTC. Its protein is CASSQIGTGGAGNYGYTF.

The J gene is TRBJ1-3, the V gene TRBV13, with D possibly being TRBD1 (6 bases). This CDR3 comprises 15 residues. Trimming stripped 7 bases from V and 3 bases from J, with 16 bases between. Germline CDR1 and CDR2: PRHDT and FYEKMQ (reference sequence). CDR3 coding DNA: TGTGCCAGCACCTCCAACAGGGATGGTGGAAACACCATATATTTT. Protein sequence: CASTSNRDGGNTIYF.

This sequence joins TRBV18 and TRBJ1-1, with 8 nucleotides matching TRBD1. The CDR3 length is 15 residues. Germline V gene data show CDR1 as KGHSH and CDR2 as LQKENI. V was clipped by 5 bases and J by 1 base; unmatched bases: 6. Here the CDR3 reads CASSSGQATNTEAFF. The CDR3 nucleotides are TGTGCCAGCTCATCGGGACAGGCGACGAACACTGAAGCTTTCTTT.

This chain links TRBV6-5 with TRBJ1-5; D ambiguous. Germline lookup yields CDR1 MNHEY and CDR2 SVGAGI. V was shortened by 2 bases and J by 0 bases, with 8 bases between the two germline ends. The CDR3 is made up of 15 amino acids. The CDR3 loop reads CASSYGGTSNQPQHF. CDR3 bases: TGTGCCAGCAGTTACGGAGGTACTAGCAATCAGCCCCAGCATTTT.

V gene TRBV28 combines with J gene TRBJ1-1; a possible D gene is TRBD1 (5 bases). V was trimmed by 0 bases and J by 3 bases, leaving 14 bases between them. Germline assignment: CDR1 MDHEN and CDR2 SYDVKM. The CDR3 is made up of 16 amino acids. The CDR3 sequence: CASSLWMTDKDTEAFF. CDR3 nucleotide sequence: TGTGCCAGCAGTTTATGGATGACAGACAAGGACACTGAAGCTTTCTTT.

The chain couples TRBV6-5 to TRBJ2-2; D might be TRBD1 (5 bases). V was pared by 7 bases and J by 7 bases, with 13 bases between. The CDR3 spans 13 residues. Germline assignment: CDR1 MNHEY and CDR2 SVGAGI. CDR3 amino acids: CASTKGLYGELFF. Written as DNA, the CDR3 is TGTGCCAGCACCAAGGGGTTATACGGGGAGCTGTTTTTT.

This sequence joins TRBV11-2 and TRBJ2-2; 12 bases line up with TRBD2. The CDR3 is made up of 16 amino acids. Trimming cost V 5 bases and J 3 bases; bases outside gene matches: 4. In germline, CDR1 is SGHAT, CDR2 FQNNGV. This CDR3 reads CASSLGLAGYTGELFF. For the CDR3, the DNA is TGTGCCAGCAGCCTGGGACTAGCGGGTTACACCGGGGAGCTGTTTTTT.

The chain is built from TRBV5-1 and TRBJ2-1; D perhaps matches TRBD1 (6 bases). Per the germline V gene, CDR1 is SGHRS and CDR2 is YFSETQ. The CDR3 extends over 15 amino acids. V dropped 0 bases and J dropped 3 bases, with 10 bases sitting between them. The chain's CDR3 is CASSLDRAIYNEQFF. CDR3 coding DNA: TGCGCCAGCAGCTTGGACAGGGCTATCTACAATGAGCAGTTCTTC. The full variable domain, rest sourced from reference TRBV5-1 and TRBJ2-1, is KAGVTQTPRYLIKTRGQQVTLSCSPISGHRSVSWYQQTPGQGLQFLFEYFSETQRNKGNFPGRFSGRQFSNSRSEMNVSTLELGDSALYLCASSLDRAIYNEQFFGPGTRLTVL.

The chain links TRBV6-5 to TRBJ1-1; D unclear. Germline V gene sequence: CDR1 MNHEY, CDR2 SVGAGI. The CDR3 runs to 14 residues. Between the trimmed V and J ends, which lost 8 bases and 3 bases, there was a span of 16 bases. CDR3 protein: CASHIEAGDTEAFF. The CDR3 bases are TGTGCCAGCCATATAGAAGCCGGGGACACTGAAGCTTTCTTT.

This chain links TRBV9 with TRBJ1-2, with TRBD1 matching over 7 bases. Trimming cost V 7 bases and J 4 bases; bases outside gene matches: 10. Germline V gene data show CDR1 as SGDLS and CDR2 as YYNGEE. The CDR3 loop spans 14 amino acids. CDR3 sequence reads: CASGPPGQFYGYTF. The CDR3 DNA follows: TGTGCCAGCGGCCCACCGGGACAGTTCTATGGCTACACCTTC.

This clone occurred once. The chain carries TRBV5-4 and TRBJ2-7, with 13 nucleotides matching TRBD2. This CDR3 spans 13 amino acids. CDR1 is SGHNT, CDR2 YYREEE, per germline (reference sequence). V shed 2 bases and J 8 bases; nucleotides not matched to a gene: 1. The CDR3 DNA is TGTGCCAGCAGCTTCGGGACTAGCGGGAAGCAGTACTTC. Amino acids: CASSFGTSGKQYF. The full variable domain, with the rest looked up from reference TRBV5-4 and TRBJ2-7, is ETGVTQSPTHLIKTRGQQVTLRCSSQSGHNTVSWYQQALGQGPQFIFQYYREEENGRGNFPPRFSGLQFPNYSSELNVNALELDDSALYLCASSFGTSGKQYFGPGTRLTVT.

V gene TRBV7-9 combines with J gene TRBJ1-4; no reliable D call. Looked up from germline, CDR1 is SEHNR and CDR2 is FQNEAQ (reference sequence). V was clipped by 1 base and J by 5 bases, with 11 bases between them. The length of the CDR3 is 15 residues. CDR3 nucleotide sequence: TGTGCCAGCAGCTTAGGTACAGCGGTCAATGAAAAACTGTTTTTT. Protein: CASSLGTAVNEKLFF.

The gene calls are TRBV5-4 and TRBJ2-3, with D uncertain. Germline CDR1 reads SGHNT; CDR2 reads YYREEE (reference sequence). Trimming stripped 2 bases from V and 1 base from J, with 8 bases between. This CDR3 comprises 14 residues. The CDR3 DNA sequence: TGTGCCAGCAGCTTAGTAGCTGGCACAGATACGCAGTATTTT. The encoded protein is CASSLVAGTDTQYF.

This sequence joins TRBV19 and TRBJ1-1; unclear D gene. Germline CDR1 is LNHDA and CDR2 is SQIVND (reference sequence). The V gene lost 1 base and the J gene lost 2 bases, with 8 bases spanning the gap. CDR3 length: 14 residues. CDR3 nucleotide sequence: TGTGCCAGTAGTATAGGAACAGCAAACACTGAAGCTTTCTTT. It yields the protein CASSIGTANTEAFF. The entire variable domain, with the rest obtained from reference TRBV19 and TRBJ1-1, is as follows: DGGITQSPKYLFRKEGQNVTLSCEQNLNHDAMYWYRQDPGQGLRLIYYSQIVNDFQKGDIAEGYSVSREKKESFPLTVTSAQKNPTAFYLCASSIGTANTEAFFGQGTRLTVV.